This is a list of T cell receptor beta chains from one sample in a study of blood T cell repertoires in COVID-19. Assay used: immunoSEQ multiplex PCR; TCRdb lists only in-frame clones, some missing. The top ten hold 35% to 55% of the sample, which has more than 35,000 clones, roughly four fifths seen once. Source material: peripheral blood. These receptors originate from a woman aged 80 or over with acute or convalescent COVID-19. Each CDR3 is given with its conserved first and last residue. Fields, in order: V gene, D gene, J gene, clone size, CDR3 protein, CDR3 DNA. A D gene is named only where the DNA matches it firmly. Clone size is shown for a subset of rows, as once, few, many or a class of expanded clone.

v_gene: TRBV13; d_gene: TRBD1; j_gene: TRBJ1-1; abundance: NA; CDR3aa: CASSGSQGARTEAFF; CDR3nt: TGTGCCAGCAGCGGAAGTCAGGGGGCTCGCACTGAAGCTTTCTTT
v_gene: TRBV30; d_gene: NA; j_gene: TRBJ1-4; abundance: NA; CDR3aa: CAWSGALSEKLFF; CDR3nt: TGTGCCTGGAGTGGGGCCTTGAGTGAAAAACTGTTTTTT
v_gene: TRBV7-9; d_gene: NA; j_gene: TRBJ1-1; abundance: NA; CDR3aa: CASSLVISNTEAFF; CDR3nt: TGTGCCAGCAGCTTAGTCATTTCCAACACTGAAGCTTTCTTT
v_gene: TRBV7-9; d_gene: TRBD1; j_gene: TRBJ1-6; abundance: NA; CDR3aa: CASSVGQGISPLHF; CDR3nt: TGTGCCAGCAGCGTCGGACAGGGGATCAGTCCCCTCCACTTT
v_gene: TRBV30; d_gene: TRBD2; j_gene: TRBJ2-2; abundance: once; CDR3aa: CAWSPSGGGGELFF; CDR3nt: TGTGCCTGGAGTCCTAGCGGGGGTGGCGGGGAGCTGTTTTTT
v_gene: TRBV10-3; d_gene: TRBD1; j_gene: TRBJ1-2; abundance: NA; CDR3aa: CAIRGQGVGYGYTF; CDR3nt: TGTGCCATCAGGGGACAGGGCGTAGGCTATGGCTACACCTTC
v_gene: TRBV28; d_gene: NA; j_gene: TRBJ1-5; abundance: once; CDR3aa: CASSILNTGLLNQPQHF; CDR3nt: TGTGCCAGCAGTATCCTAAACACAGGGCTGCTTAATCAGCCCCAGCATTTT
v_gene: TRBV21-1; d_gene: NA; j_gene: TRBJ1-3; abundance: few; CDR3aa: CASSNGPISGNTIYF; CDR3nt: TGTGCCAGCAGCAATGGGCCGATCTCTGGAAACACCATATATTTT
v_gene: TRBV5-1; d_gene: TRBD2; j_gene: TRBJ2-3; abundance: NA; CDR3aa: CASSPGGGTSTDTQYF; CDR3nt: TGCGCCAGCAGCCCGGGCGGGGGGACTAGCACAGATACGCAGTATTTT
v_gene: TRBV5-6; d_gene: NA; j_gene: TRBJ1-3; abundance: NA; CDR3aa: CASSSLGDPGAGNTIYF; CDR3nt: TGTGCCAGCAGCTCCTTGGGTGACCCGGGAGCTGGAAACACCATATATTTT
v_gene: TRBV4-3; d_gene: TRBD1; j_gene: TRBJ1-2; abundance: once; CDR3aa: CASSQDPTGAGYGYTF; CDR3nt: TGCGCCAGCAGCCAAGATCCGACAGGGGCGGGCTATGGCTACACCTTC
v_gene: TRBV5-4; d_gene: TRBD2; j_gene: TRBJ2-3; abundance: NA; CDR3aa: CASSLARGGFGGDTQYF; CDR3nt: TGTGCCAGCAGCTTGGCCCGGGGGGGGTTCGGCGGAGATACGCAGTATTTT
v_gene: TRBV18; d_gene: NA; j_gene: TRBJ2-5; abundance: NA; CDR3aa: CASSPPAGEETQYF; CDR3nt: TGTGCCAGCTCACCACCGGCAGGGGAAGAGACCCAGTACTTC
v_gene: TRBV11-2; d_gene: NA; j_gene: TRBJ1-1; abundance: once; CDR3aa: CASSSRENTEAFF; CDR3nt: TGTGCCAGCAGCTCCCGGGAAAACACTGAAGCTTTCTTT
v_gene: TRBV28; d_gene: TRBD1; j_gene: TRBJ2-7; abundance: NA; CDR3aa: CASNPGQSYEQYF; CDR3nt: TGTGCCAGCAACCCGGGACAGTCCTACGAGCAGTACTTC
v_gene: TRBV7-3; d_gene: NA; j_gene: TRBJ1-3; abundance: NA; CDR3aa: CASSPDSSSGNTIYF; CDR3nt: TGTGCCAGCAGCCCGGACAGCAGCTCTGGAAACACCATATATTTT
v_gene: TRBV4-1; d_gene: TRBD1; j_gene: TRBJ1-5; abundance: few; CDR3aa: CASSRGQGAGQPQHF; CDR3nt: TGCGCCAGCAGCCGAGGACAGGGTGCGGGTCAGCCCCAGCATTTT
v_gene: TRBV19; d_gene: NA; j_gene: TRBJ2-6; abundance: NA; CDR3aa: CASSGGPGELFSGANVLTF; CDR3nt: TGTGCCAGTAGCGGGGGACCTGGAGAGTTATTCTCTGGGGCCAACGTCCTGACTTTC
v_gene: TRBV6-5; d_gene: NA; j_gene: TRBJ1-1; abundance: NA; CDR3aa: CASSLEQGTEAFF; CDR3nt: TGTGCCAGCAGCCTCGAACAGGGAACTGAAGCTTTCTTT
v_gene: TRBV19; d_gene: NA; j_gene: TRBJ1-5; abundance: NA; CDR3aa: CASSTSRDQPQHF; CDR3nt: TGTGCCAGTAGTACGAGCAGGGATCAGCCCCAGCATTTT
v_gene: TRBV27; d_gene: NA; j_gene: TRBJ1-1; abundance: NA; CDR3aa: CASSPMGGDTRAREAFF; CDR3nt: TGTGCCAGCAGTCCCATGGGGGGGGACACCAGGGCGAGAGAAGCTTTCTTT
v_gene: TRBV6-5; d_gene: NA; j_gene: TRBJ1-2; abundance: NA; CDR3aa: CASSERRGIYGYTF; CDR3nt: TGTGCCAGCAGCGAGAGGAGGGGAATCTATGGCTACACCTTC
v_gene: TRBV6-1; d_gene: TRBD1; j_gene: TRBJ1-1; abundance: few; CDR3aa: CASSEAGQGRVTEAFF; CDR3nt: TGTGCCAGCAGTGAAGCCGGACAGGGTCGGGTAACTGAAGCTTTCTTT
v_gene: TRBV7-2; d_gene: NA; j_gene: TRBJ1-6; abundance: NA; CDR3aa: CASSLQGSLNSPLHF; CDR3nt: TGTGCCAGCAGCTTACAGGGAAGCCTTAATTCACCCCTCCACTTT
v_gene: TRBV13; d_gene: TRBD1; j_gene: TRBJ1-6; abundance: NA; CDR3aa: CASSSNRGSNSPLHF; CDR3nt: TGTGCCAGCAGCTCTAACAGGGGATCCAATTCACCCCTCCACTTT
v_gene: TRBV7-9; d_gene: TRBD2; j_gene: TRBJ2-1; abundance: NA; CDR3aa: CASSLASAGGGEQFF; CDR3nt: TGTGCCAGCAGCTTAGCGAGTGCGGGGGGTGGTGAGCAGTTCTTC
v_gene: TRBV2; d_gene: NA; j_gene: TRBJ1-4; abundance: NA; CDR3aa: CASTQGSTNEKLFF; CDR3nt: TGTGCCAGCACTCAGGGCTCAACTAATGAAAAACTGTTTTTT
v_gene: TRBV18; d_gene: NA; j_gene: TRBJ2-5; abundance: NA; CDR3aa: CASSPRVGTQYF; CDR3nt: TGTGCCAGCTCACCGAGGGTTGGGACCCAGTACTTC
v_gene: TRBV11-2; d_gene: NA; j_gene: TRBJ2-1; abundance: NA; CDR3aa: CASSFQLTYNEQFF; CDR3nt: TGTGCCAGCAGCTTCCAACTAACCTACAATGAGCAGTTCTTC
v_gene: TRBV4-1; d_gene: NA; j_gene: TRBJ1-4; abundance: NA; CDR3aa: CASSREGGATNEKLFF; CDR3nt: TGCGCCAGCAGCCGGGAAGGCGGGGCAACTAATGAAAAACTGTTTTTT